The table lists the clone carrying this T cell receptor (beta chain) with a count of one. The antigen remains undetermined. PCR amplification relied on 60 Vbeta primers (plus 13 Jbeta primers). Assay used: immunoSEQ multiplex PCR; TCRdb lists only in-frame clones, some missing. The profile shows 110,000 to 150,000 clones, about four fifths of them singletons. This record comes from a study of cytomegalovirus exposure and HLA in healthy donors. Overall study findings and caveats: Several V segments, TRBV6-2 and TRBV6-3 among them, could not be told apart and were dropped. Other equally common chains were less clonally expanded than HLA-associated TCR beta chains, a later analysis showed.

Germline-derived CDR1 and CDR2 are MNHEY and SVGAGI. The CDR3 loop spans 15 amino acids. The V and J ends lost 7 bases and 0 bases, in that order; junction bases with no gene match: 8. Sequencing used PBMCs. The chain employs TRBV6-5 and TRBJ2-5, with 7 bases fitting TRBD1. The sequence came from a woman between 18 and 30 years old in good health and CMV-seropositive. The CDR3 sequence: CASNPGQRYQETQYF. DNA for the CDR3: TGTGCCAGCAACCCGGGACAGCGGTACCAAGAGACCCAGTACTTC.